The 12 T cell receptor beta chains below come from one sample, sequenced in a study of blood T cell repertoires in COVID-19. TCRdb keeps only in-frame clones here, not all; method: immunoSEQ multiplex PCR. The table records 30,000 to 35,000 clones, 88% of them present only once. The sequencing sample was made of peripheral blood. Source of these receptors: a man aged 55 to 70 with COVID-19, enrolled during active disease.

CDR3 region: CASRSTGTSGRATYEQYF. CDR3 sequence (DNA): TGTGCCAGCAGGAGCACCGGGACTAGCGGGAGGGCCACCTACGAGCAGTACTTC. The chain employs TRBV28 and TRBJ2-7, with 16 bases lining up with TRBD2. CDR3 length equals 18 residues. The junction had 10 bases not matched to a gene; V was cut back by 6 bases and J by 2 bases. Germline V gene sequence: CDR1 MDHEN, CDR2 SYDVKM.

This chain links TRBV9 with TRBJ2-2; D gene uncertain. The CDR3 consists of 14 residues. The germline V gene has CDR1 SGDLS and CDR2 YYNGEE. V gave up 3 bases and J gave up 8 bases, with 14 bases separating them. For the CDR3, the DNA is TGTGCCAGCAGCGGAACTTCTGGTATAGGGGAGCTGTTTTTT. This sequence encodes CASSGTSGIGELFF.

The J gene is TRBJ2-1, the V gene TRBV9; 8 nucleotides match TRBD2. The CDR3 runs to 15 residues. The junction had 3 bases not matched to a gene; V was cut back by 3 bases and J by 1 base. In germline, CDR1 is SGDLS, CDR2 YYNGEE. As DNA, the CDR3 is TGTGCCAGCAGCGCCGGGAGGGGTTCCTACAATGAGCAGTTCTTC. It specifies CASSAGRGSYNEQFF.

This clone was seen once. This chain links TRBV7-9 with TRBJ2-6; weak D call: TRBD1 (6 bases). The germline V gene has CDR1 SEHNR and CDR2 FQNEAQ (reference sequence). V was trimmed by 6 bases and J by 2 bases, leaving 14 bases between them. The CDR3 runs 16 residues. CDR3 nucleotides: TGTGCCAGCAGATCGGACAGATTGACTGGGGCCAACGTCCTGACTTTC. Translated: CASRSDRLTGANVLTF.

CDR3 DNA sequence: TGTGCCAGCAGGGCGGGACAGGGAAACGAAAAACTGTTTTTT. Translation gives CASRAGQGNEKLFF. The chain is built from TRBV2 and TRBJ1-4, with 9 bases that match TRBD1. Germline V gene data show CDR1 as SNHLY and CDR2 as FYNNEI. CDR3 length equals 14 residues. V lost 6 bases and J lost 8; bases outside the gene matches: 7.

This chain connects TRBV4-1 to TRBJ2-2; possible D gene TRBD1, 5 bases. The CDR3 runs to 18 residues. Germline V gene sequence: CDR1 MGHRA, CDR2 YSYEKL. The V gene lost 2 bases and the J gene lost 3 bases, with 19 bases spanning the gap. Written as DNA, the CDR3 is TGCGCCAGCAGCCAACGACAGCCCCTAACGTCGTACACCGGGGAGCTGTTTTTT. It specifies CASSQRQPLTSYTGELFF.

The chain has TRBV19 and TRBJ2-7; 8 nucleotides agree with TRBD1. Unmatched junction bases numbered 12, after V lost 10 bases and J lost 1 base. There are 15 residues in the CDR3. Germline V gives CDR1 LNHDA, CDR2 SQIVND (reference sequence). For the CDR3, the DNA is TGTGCCACTGCACCCGCCGGGACAGGTTCCTACGAGCAGTACTTC. Its translation: CATAPAGTGSYEQYF.

The CDR3 region has the DNA TGTGCCAGCAGCACCGGAAGCGTTGAGCAGTTCTTC. Protein product: CASSTGSVEQFF. The rearrangement uses TRBV6-2 or TRBV6-3 and TRBJ2-1, with D hard to call. Trimming pared 6 bases from V and 9 bases from J, leaving 12 bases between. CDR1 MNHEY and CDR2 SVGEGT come from the germline V gene. The CDR3 consists of 12 residues.

The chain combines TRBV7-6 with TRBJ1-5; a weak D match, TRBD1 (5 bases). In germline, CDR1 is SGHVS, CDR2 FNYEAQ. The V end was cut by 1 base, the J end by 0 bases, with 13 bases between. This CDR3 is built from 17 residues. The CDR3 DNA reads TGTGCCAGCAGCTTAGGACAGCGTCTTTATAGCAATCAGCCCCAGCATTTT. Its translation is CASSLGQRLYSNQPQHF.

This chain joins TRBV11-2 and TRBJ1-6, with D perhaps TRBD1 (6 bases). Trimming left V 3 bases short and J 10 bases short, with 16 bases between. The CDR3 extends over 15 amino acids. From germline, CDR1 is SGHAT and CDR2 FQNNGV. CDR3 in amino acids: CASSLAPGVNSPLHF. The CDR3 DNA is TGTGCCAGCAGCTTGGCTCCAGGGGTAAACTCACCCCTCCACTTT.

This CDR3 is CASSLMGSSNTGELFF. CDR3 in DNA: TGTGCCAGCAGCTTAATGGGGAGCTCGAACACCGGGGAGCTGTTTTTT. J is TRBJ2-2 and V is TRBV11-3; weak D call: TRBD2 (5 bases). The CDR3 length is 16 residues. The germline V and J ends were trimmed by 2 bases and 0 bases, with 10 bases remaining between them. In germline, CDR1 is SGHNT, CDR2 YENEEA.

The rearrangement uses TRBV9 and TRBJ2-1; the D gene is possibly TRBD2 (6 bases). V was clipped by 3 bases and J by 7 bases, with 20 bases between them. Germline CDR1 and CDR2: SGDLS and YYNGEE. The CDR3 loop spans 16 amino acids. The CDR3 sequence is CASSAYHGGSRNEQFF. The CDR3 DNA sequence: TGTGCCAGCAGCGCCTACCACGGAGGGAGTAGGAATGAGCAGTTCTTC.